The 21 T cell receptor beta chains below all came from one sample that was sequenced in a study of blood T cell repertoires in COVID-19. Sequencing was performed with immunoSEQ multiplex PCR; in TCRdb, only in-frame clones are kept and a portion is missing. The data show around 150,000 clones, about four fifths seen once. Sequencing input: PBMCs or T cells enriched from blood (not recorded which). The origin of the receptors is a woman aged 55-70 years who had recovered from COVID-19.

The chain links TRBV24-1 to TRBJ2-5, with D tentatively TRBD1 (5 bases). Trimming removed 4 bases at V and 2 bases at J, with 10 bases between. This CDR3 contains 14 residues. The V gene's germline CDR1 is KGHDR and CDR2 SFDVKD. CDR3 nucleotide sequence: TGTGCCACCAGTGAACCTGACAGTCAAGAGACCCAGTACTTC. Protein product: CATSEPDSQETQYF.

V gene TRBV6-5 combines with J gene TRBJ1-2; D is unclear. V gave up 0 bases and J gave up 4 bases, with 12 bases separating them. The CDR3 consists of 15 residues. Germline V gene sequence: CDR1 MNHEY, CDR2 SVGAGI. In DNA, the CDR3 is TGTGCCAGCAGTTACTCGAATCAGGCCACCTATGGCTACACCTTC. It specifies CASSYSNQATYGYTF.

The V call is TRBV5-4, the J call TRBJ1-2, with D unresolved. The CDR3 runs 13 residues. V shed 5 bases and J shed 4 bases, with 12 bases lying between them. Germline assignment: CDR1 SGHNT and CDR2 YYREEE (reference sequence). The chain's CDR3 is CASSSGVTYGYTF. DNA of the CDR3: TGTGCCAGCAGTTCCGGGGTCACCTATGGCTACACCTTC.

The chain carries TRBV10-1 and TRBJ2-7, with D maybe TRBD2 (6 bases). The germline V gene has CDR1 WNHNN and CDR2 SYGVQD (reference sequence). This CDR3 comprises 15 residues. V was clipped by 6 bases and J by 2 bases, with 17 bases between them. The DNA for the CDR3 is TGCGCCAGCAGCCAAGGTCGGGAGTTGGCCTACGAGCAGTACTTC. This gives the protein CASSQGRELAYEQYF.

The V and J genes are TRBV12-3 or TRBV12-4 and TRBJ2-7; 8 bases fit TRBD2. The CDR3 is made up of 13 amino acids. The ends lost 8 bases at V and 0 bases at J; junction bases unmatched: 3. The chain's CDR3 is CASATSGSYEQYF. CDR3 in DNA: TGTGCCAGCGCAACTAGCGGCTCCTACGAGCAGTACTTC.

CDR3 residues: CASSEPGQGLFNEQFF. The CDR3 DNA reads TGTGCCAGCAGTGAACCGGGACAGGGACTATTCAATGAGCAGTTCTTC. V gene TRBV25-1 combines with J gene TRBJ2-1; 9 nucleotides align to TRBD1. Germline CDR1 MGHDK, CDR2 SYGVNS. The CDR3 length is 16 residues. The V and J ends lost 2 bases and 6 bases, in that order; junction bases with no gene match: 8.

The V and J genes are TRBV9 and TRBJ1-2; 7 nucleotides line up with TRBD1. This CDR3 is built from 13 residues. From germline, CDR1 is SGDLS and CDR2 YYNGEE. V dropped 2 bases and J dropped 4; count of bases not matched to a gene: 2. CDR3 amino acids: CASSVGQSYGYTF. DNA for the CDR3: TGTGCCAGCAGCGTGGGACAGTCCTATGGCTACACCTTC.

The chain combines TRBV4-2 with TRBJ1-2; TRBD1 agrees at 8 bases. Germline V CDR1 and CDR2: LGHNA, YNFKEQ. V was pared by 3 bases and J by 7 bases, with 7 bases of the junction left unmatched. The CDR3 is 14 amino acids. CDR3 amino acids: CASSHEQGAGGYTF. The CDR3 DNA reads TGTGCCAGCAGCCACGAGCAGGGGGCTGGTGGCTACACCTTC.

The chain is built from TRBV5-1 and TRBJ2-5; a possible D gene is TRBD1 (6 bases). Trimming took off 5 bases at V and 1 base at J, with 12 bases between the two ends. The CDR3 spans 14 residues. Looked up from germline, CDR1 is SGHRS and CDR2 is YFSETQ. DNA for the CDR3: TGCGCCAGCAGGACAGGACGTACCCAAGAGACCCAGTACTTC. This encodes CASRTGRTQETQYF.

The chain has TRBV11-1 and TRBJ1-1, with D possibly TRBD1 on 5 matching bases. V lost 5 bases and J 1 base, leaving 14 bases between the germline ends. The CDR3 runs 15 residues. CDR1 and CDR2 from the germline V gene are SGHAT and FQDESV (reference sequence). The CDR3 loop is CASSVESGGNTEAFF. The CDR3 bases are TGTGCCAGCAGCGTGGAATCCGGGGGGAACACTGAAGCTTTCTTT.

In DNA, the CDR3 is TGCGCCAGCAGCTTACCAGGGGGCTGGAACGAGCAGTACTTC. Encoded protein: CASSLPGGWNEQYF. The V and J genes are TRBV5-1 and TRBJ2-7, with 8 bases lining up with TRBD1. Per the germline V gene, CDR1 is SGHRS and CDR2 is YFSETQ. The trim removed 2 bases at V and 5 bases at J, leaving 6 bases unmatched. This CDR3 spans 14 amino acids. Filled out from reference TRBV5-1 and TRBJ2-7, the complete variable domain reads KAGVTQTPRYLIKTRGQQVTLSCSPISGHRSVSWYQQTPGQGLQFLFEYFSETQRNKGNFPGRFSGRQFSNSRSEMNVSTLELGDSALYLCASSLPGGWNEQYFGPGTRLTVT.

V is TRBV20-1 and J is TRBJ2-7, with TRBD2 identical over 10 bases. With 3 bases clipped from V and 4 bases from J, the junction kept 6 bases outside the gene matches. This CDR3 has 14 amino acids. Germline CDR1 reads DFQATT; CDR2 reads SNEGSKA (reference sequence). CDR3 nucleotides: TGCAGTGCTAGTGGAACTAGCGGGGCATACGAGCAGTACTTC. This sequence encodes CSASGTSGAYEQYF.

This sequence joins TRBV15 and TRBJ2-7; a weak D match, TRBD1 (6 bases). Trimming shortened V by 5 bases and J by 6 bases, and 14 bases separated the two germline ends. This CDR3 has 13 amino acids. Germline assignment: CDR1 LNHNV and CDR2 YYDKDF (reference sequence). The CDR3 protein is CATSPSRGREQYF. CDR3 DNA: TGTGCCACCAGCCCCTCCAGGGGTCGCGAGCAGTACTTC.

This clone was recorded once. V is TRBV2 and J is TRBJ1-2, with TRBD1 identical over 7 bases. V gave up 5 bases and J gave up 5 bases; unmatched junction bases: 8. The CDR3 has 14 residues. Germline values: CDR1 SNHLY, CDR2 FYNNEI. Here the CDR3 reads CASSIGQVRYGYTF. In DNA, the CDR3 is TGTGCCAGCAGTATAGGACAGGTCCGGTATGGCTACACCTTC.

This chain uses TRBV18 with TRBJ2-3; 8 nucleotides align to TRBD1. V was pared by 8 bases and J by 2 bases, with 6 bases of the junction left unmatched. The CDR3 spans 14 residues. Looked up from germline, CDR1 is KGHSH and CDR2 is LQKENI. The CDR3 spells CASAGQGLTDTQYF. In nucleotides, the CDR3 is TGTGCCAGCGCAGGACAGGGCCTCACAGATACGCAGTATTTT. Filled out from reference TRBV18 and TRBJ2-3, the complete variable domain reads NAGVMQNPRHLVRRRGQEARLRCSPMKGHSHVYWYRQLPEEGLKFMVYLQKENIIDESGMPKERFSAEFPKEGPSILRIQQVVRGDSAAYFCASAGQGLTDTQYFGPGTRLTVL.

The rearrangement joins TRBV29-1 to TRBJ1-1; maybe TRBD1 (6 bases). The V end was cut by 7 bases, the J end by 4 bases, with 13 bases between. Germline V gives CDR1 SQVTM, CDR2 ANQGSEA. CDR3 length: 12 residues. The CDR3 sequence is CSARTGSTEAFF. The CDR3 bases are TGCAGCGCTAGAACAGGGAGCACTGAAGCTTTCTTT.

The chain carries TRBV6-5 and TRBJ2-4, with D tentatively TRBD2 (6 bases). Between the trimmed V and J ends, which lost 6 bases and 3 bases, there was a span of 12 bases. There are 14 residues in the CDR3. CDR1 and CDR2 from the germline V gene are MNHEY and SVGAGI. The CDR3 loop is CASRNGGDKNIQYF. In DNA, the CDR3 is TGTGCCAGCAGGAACGGGGGAGACAAAAACATTCAGTACTTC.

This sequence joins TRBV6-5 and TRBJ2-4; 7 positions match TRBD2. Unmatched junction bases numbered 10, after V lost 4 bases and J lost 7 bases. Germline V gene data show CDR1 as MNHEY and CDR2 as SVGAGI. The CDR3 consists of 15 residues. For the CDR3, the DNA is TGTGCCAGCAGTTCACGGGGATGGCGGGGGAACATTCAGTACTTC. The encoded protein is CASSSRGWRGNIQYF.

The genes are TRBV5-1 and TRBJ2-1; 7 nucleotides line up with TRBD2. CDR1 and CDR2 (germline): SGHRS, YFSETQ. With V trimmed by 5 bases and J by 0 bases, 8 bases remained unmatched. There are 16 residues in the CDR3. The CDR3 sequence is CASRSNAGDSYNEQFF. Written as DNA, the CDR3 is TGCGCCAGCAGGAGCAACGCGGGGGACTCCTACAATGAGCAGTTCTTC.

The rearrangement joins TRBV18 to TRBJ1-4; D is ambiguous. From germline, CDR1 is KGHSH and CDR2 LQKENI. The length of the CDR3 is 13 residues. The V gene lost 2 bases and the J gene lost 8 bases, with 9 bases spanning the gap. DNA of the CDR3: TGTGCCAGCTCACCAGTCAGCGGGGAAAAACTGTTTTTT. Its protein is CASSPVSGEKLFF.

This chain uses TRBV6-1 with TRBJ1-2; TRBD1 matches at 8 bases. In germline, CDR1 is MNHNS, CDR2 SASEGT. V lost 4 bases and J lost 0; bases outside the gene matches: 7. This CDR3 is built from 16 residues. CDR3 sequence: CASSGGTGTANYGYTF. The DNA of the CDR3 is TGTGCCAGCAGTGGCGGGACAGGTACCGCTAACTATGGCTACACCTTC.